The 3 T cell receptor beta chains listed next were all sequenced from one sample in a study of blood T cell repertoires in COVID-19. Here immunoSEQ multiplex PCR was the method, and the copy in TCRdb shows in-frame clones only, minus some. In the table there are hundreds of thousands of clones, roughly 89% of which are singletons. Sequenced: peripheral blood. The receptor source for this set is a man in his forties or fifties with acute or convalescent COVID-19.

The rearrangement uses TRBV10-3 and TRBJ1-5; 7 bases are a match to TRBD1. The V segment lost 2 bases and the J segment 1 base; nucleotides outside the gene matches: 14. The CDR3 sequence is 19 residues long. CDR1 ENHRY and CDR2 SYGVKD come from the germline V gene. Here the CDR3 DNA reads TGTGCCATCAGTGAGGGTAGAGGGGGCGGACGGTTGAGCAATCAGCCCCAGCATTTT. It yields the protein CAISEGRGGGRLSNQPQHF.

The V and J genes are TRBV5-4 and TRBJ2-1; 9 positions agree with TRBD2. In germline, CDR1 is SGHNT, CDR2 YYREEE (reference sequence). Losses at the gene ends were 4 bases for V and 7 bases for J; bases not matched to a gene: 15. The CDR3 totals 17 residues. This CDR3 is CASSPRVSAGGRNEQFF. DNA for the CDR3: TGTGCCAGCAGCCCTCGCGTCTCGGCGGGGGGGCGAAATGAGCAGTTCTTC. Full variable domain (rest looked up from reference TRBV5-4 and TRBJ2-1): ETGVTQSPTHLIKTRGQQVTLRCSSQSGHNTVSWYQQALGQGPQFIFQYYREEENGRGNFPPRFSGLQFPNYSSELNVNALELDDSALYLCASSPRVSAGGRNEQFFGPGTRLTVL.

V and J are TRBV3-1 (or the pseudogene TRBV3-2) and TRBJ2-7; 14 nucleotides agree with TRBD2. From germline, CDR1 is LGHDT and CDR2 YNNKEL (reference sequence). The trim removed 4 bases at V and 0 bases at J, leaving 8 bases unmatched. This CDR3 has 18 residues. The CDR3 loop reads CASSPGLAGVHPSYEQYF. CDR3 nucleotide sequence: TGTGCCAGCAGCCCGGGACTAGCGGGGGTCCACCCCTCCTACGAGCAGTACTTC.